This TCR beta chain was sequenced for a study of T cell changes during pregnancy in multiple sclerosis (dated by TCRdb to 2018 to 2020). Context from the whole study: Changes in the T cell repertoire over the course of pregnancy were examined in this study in women with multiple sclerosis.

The CDR1 and CDR2 encoded by the germline V gene are SNHLY and FYNNEI. V was cut back by 7 bases and J by 6 bases, leaving a gap of 13 bases between them. The CDR3 goes from the cysteine to the phenylalanine over 13 residues. The CDR3 DNA has 39 bases and is translated from base 1. Turning to this clone: The clone's antigen remains unknown. Qualities for individual bases were not recorded, and no much larger clone is one base off.

Preparation of the library involved the immunoSEQ multiplex PCR assay. This immuneACCESS table, as held by TCRdb, lists in-frame sequences with V and J called but not all clones. Of the missing ones, under half trace to an unresolved V gene in checked studies; the others have no known cause. This sample has 55,000 to 95,000 clones in its table, and around 90% of those were observed once. In total, the top ten clones hold approximately 2% of the sample. The source was peripheral blood, collected in the second trimester of pregnancy. The sequence derives from a female donor in good health, enrolled as a control in a pregnancy study. Here the chain combines TRBV2 and TRBJ2-1; tentative D gene TRBD2, with 6 bases matching. The encoded CDR3 is CASNLRDSNEQFF. The sequence in DNA is TGTGCCAGCAACCTCCGGGACTCCAATGAGCAGTTCTTC.